The present T cell receptor beta chain was sequenced within a study of T cell responses to AZD1222 COVID-19 vaccine. Study-level results: The span of vaccine-associated CD4 TCRs extended across spike, with dominance at 160-218 and 743-854.

The data were produced by immunoSEQ multiplex PCR, yet TCRdb's version contains in-frame clones alone and is incomplete. The data contain roughly 120,000 clones, approximately 86% of them singletons. Note on this clone: Its antigen is undetermined.

Trimming stripped 3 bases from V and 8 bases from J, with 13 bases between. This CDR3 has 13 residues. This chain uses TRBV12-3 or TRBV12-4 with TRBJ1-1; D unclear. The clonotype comes from an adult in good health. The sequenced sample was peripheral blood, obtained on day 0 of AZD1222 vaccination. The CDR3 nucleotides are TGTGCCAGCAGTTTTTTGGGTAAGGCGGAAGCTTTCTTT. It encodes CASSFLGKAEAFF.